Presented here are 22 T cell receptor beta chains from one specimen sequenced in a study of cytomegalovirus exposure and HLA in healthy donors. A multiplex PCR was run with 60 Vbeta primers and 13 Jbeta primers. Only in-frame clones appear in the TCRdb table, and some are missing; sequencing was by immunoSEQ multiplex PCR. The sample records some 170,000 clones, about 81% being singletons. The sample was PBMCs. These receptors came from a woman aged 18 to 35 in good health and CMV-seronegative.

The chain combines TRBV28 with TRBJ2-7; 11 nucleotides agree with TRBD2. V trimming: 6 bases; J trimming: 1 base; junction bases outside the gene matches: 14. In germline, CDR1 is MDHEN, CDR2 SYDVKM. The CDR3 has 18 amino acids. The CDR3 loop reads CASSSPLSLAGVSYEQYF. CDR3 in DNA: TGTGCCAGCAGCTCCCCTTTGTCACTAGCGGGAGTGTCCTACGAGCAGTACTTC.

The chain employs TRBV9 and TRBJ2-3, with D maybe TRBD2 (6 bases). This CDR3 spans 13 amino acids. Germline V gene data show CDR1 as SGDLS and CDR2 as YYNGEE. V was pared by 3 bases and J by 5 bases, with 10 bases between. The CDR3 loop is CASSAEGIDTQYF. The CDR3 region has the DNA TGTGCCAGCAGCGCGGAGGGTATAGATACGCAGTATTTT.

The gene calls are TRBV6-7 and TRBJ2-7; 9 nucleotides agree with TRBD1. TRBV6-7 is identified as an open reading frame with a role that is uncertain. This CDR3 contains 16 residues. V trimming: 0 bases; J trimming: 4 bases; junction bases outside the gene matches: 7. The CDR3 region is CASSYSRGQGRYEQYF. The CDR3 DNA follows: TGTGCCAGCAGTTACTCAAGGGGACAGGGCCGGTACGAGCAGTACTTC.

This chain links TRBV7-2 with TRBJ2-1, with TRBD2 matching over 7 bases. After removal of 8 bases from V and 4 bases from J, the junction contained 8 bases not matched to a gene. The CDR3 extends over 14 amino acids. The germline gives CDR1 SGHTA, CDR2 FQGNSA. The CDR3, as DNA: TGTGCCAGCGGTGGGGGGGTGGGGTACAATGAGCAGTTCTTC. Translation gives CASGGGVGYNEQFF.

The V call is TRBV29-1, the J call TRBJ1-2; tentatively, D is TRBD1 (6 bases). The CDR3 has 12 residues. Germline CDR1 SQVTM, CDR2 ANQGSEA. V lost 0 bases and J 7 bases, leaving 9 bases between the germline ends. The CDR3 nucleotides read TGCAGCGTTGAAGATTTCAGGGGTGGCTACACCTTC. Its protein product is CSVEDFRGGYTF.

This clone showed up just a few times. This sequence joins TRBV11-2 and TRBJ2-2; 7 bases line up with TRBD2. CDR3 length: 15 residues. In germline, CDR1 is SGHAT, CDR2 FQNNGV. J lost 3 bases, V lost 5 bases, and 6 bases had no gene match. The CDR3 loop is CASSALADHTGELFF. As DNA, the CDR3 is TGTGCCAGCAGCGCTCTAGCGGATCACACCGGGGAGCTGTTTTTT. Full variable domain (rest looked up from reference TRBV11-2 and TRBJ2-2): EAGVAQSPRYKIIEKRQSVAFWCNPISGHATLYWYQQILGQGPKLLIQFQNNGVVDDSQLPKDRFSAERLKGVDSTLKIQPAKLEDSAVYLCASSALADHTGELFFGEGSRLTVL.

J is TRBJ2-2 and V is TRBV5-1; 7 bases fit TRBD2. The V and J ends lost 0 bases and 0 bases, in that order; junction bases with no gene match: 8. The CDR3 is 18 amino acids. Germline loops: CDR1 SGHRS, CDR2 YFSETQ. CDR3 residues: CASSLEGSAGANTGELFF. CDR3 bases: TGCGCCAGCAGCTTGGAGGGGTCGGCGGGGGCGAACACCGGGGAGCTGTTTTTT.

In DNA, the CDR3 is TGTGCCAGCAGCTTAGGTCTGGAGGGCGAAGCTTTCTTT. It translates to CASSLGLEGEAFF. V gene TRBV11-2 combines with J gene TRBJ1-1, with D unclear. V dropped 1 base and J dropped 8 bases, with 11 bases sitting between them. The CDR3 spans 13 residues. The germline V gene encodes CDR1 SGHAT and CDR2 FQNNGV.

The chain couples TRBV9 to TRBJ2-1; TRBD2 matches 8 bases. This CDR3 has 15 residues. Germline V gene sequence: CDR1 SGDLS, CDR2 YYNGEE. V shed 4 bases and J 9 bases; nucleotides not matched to a gene: 12. The CDR3 loop reads CASSPGTSIGGEQFF. CDR3 bases: TGTGCCAGCAGCCCTGGGACTAGTATAGGGGGTGAGCAGTTCTTC.

The chain recombines TRBV10-1 with TRBJ1-1; D is ambiguous. The CDR3 contains 14 residues. Trimming stripped 0 bases from V and 1 base from J, with 6 bases between. Looked up from germline, CDR1 is WNHNN and CDR2 is SYGVQD (reference sequence). CDR3 residues: CASSESRQNTEAFF. The DNA for the CDR3 is TGCGCCAGCAGTGAGTCGAGGCAGAACACTGAAGCTTTCTTT.

The chain couples TRBV18 to TRBJ2-3; D possibly corresponds to TRBD1 (5 bases). Trimming took 2 bases from V and 1 from J, leaving 7 bases between them. The CDR3 spans 14 residues. CDR1 is KGHSH and CDR2 is LQKENI in the germline V gene. This CDR3 reads CASSPIGGTDTQYF. The CDR3 DNA is TGTGCCAGCTCACCAATAGGGGGCACAGATACGCAGTATTTT.

J is TRBJ2-7 and V is TRBV6-1; a weak D match, TRBD2 (5 bases). Trimming took 6 bases from V and 2 from J, leaving 14 bases between them. Germline V gene lookup returns CDR1 MNHNS and CDR2 SASEGT. This CDR3 has 14 residues. Here the CDR3 DNA reads TGTGCCAGCAGAGGGCTAGCTCCAACCTACGAGCAGTACTTC. Protein sequence: CASRGLAPTYEQYF.

This chain joins TRBV7-9 and TRBJ1-2, with a tentative D call TRBD1 (6 bases). Per germline, CDR1 SEHNR and CDR2 FQNEAQ (reference sequence). This CDR3 region has 15 residues. V was shortened by 1 base and J by 5 bases, with 14 bases between the two germline ends. CDR3 nucleotide sequence: TGTGCCAGCAGCTTAGATCGGCAGGGGATATATGGCTACACCTTC. It specifies CASSLDRQGIYGYTF.

The rearrangement uses TRBV7-9 and TRBJ2-1; 7 bases fit TRBD2. Germline V CDR1 and CDR2: SEHNR, FQNEAQ (reference sequence). The CDR3 extends over 14 amino acids. After removal of 5 bases from V and 4 bases from J, the junction contained 5 bases not matched to a gene. The CDR3 nucleotides are TGTGCCAGCAGCCCTCTAGCGGCTTACAATGAGCAGTTCTTC. This encodes CASSPLAAYNEQFF.

The rearrangement uses TRBV2 and TRBJ1-1; maybe TRBD1 (5 bases). V lost 6 bases and J 0 bases, leaving 11 bases between the germline ends. Germline assignment: CDR1 SNHLY and CDR2 FYNNEI. The CDR3 consists of 14 residues. The DNA of the CDR3 is TGTGCCAGCAGAGGGGCTGGGATGAACACTGAAGCTTTCTTT. It is translated as CASRGAGMNTEAFF.

Only one count was recorded for this clone. The chain's CDR3 is CASSPASGTDTQYF. DNA of the CDR3: TGTGCCAGTAGCCCAGCTAGCGGAACAGATACGCAGTATTTT. This sequence joins TRBV19 and TRBJ2-3; TRBD2 agrees at 7 bases. This CDR3 has 14 amino acids. Germline V CDR1 and CDR2: LNHDA, SQIVND (reference sequence). V lost 6 bases and J lost 3; bases outside the gene matches: 6.

The gene calls are TRBV18 and TRBJ1-1; D not certain. The CDR3 loop spans 13 amino acids. Per germline, CDR1 KGHSH and CDR2 LQKENI. V was trimmed by 3 bases and J by 1 base, leaving 6 bases between them. The CDR3 loop reads CASSPEGNTEAFF. Written as DNA, the CDR3 is TGTGCCAGCTCACCCGAGGGGAACACTGAAGCTTTCTTT.

This chain joins TRBV19 and TRBJ1-2, with 9 bases identical to TRBD1. There are 12 residues in the CDR3. The V gene's germline CDR1 is LNHDA and CDR2 SQIVND (reference sequence). Trimming cost V 9 bases and J 3 bases; bases outside gene matches: 2. CDR3 DNA sequence: TGTGCCAGCCGGACAGGGGACTATGGCTACACCTTC. As protein: CASRTGDYGYTF.

V usage is TRBV27 and J usage is TRBJ2-5; possible D gene TRBD1, 6 bases. The DNA end is a closer match to TRBJ2-7, so the J assignment may be wrong. The germline V gene encodes CDR1 MNHEY and CDR2 SMNVEV (reference sequence). This CDR3 has 15 amino acids. The CDR3 nucleotides read TGTGCCAGCAGTTTAAGGGGACAAAGCTCCTACGAGCAGTACTTC. Protein sequence: CASSLRGQSSYEQYF.

The sample holds a few counts of this clone. This rearrangement joins TRBV19 to TRBJ1-1; 7 nucleotides match TRBD1. CDR3 length equals 18 residues. Losses at the gene ends were 6 bases for V and 2 bases for J; bases not matched to a gene: 18. CDR1 and CDR2 (germline): LNHDA, SQIVND (reference sequence). CDR3 bases: TGTGCCAGTAGCGGGCCACAACAAGGGGGCCGTCAAAACACTGAAGCTTTCTTT. It encodes CASSGPQQGGRQNTEAFF.

V usage is TRBV13 and J usage is TRBJ2-7; 7 bases fit TRBD1. The CDR3 totals 13 residues. V shed 5 bases, J shed 6 bases, and the junction held 7 bases outside the gene matches. Germline CDR1 and CDR2: PRHDT and FYEKMQ (reference sequence). The DNA of the CDR3 is TGTGCCAGCAGCCCCAACAGGGGACCCGAGCAGTACTTC. Amino acids: CASSPNRGPEQYF.

The DNA for the CDR3 is TGTGCCATCAGTGGGCCGGGACAGGGGGTAGAAGCCCAGCATTTT. It codes for CAISGPGQGVEAQHF. This chain connects TRBV10-3 to TRBJ1-5, with TRBD1 matching 11 bases. The V segment lost 4 bases and the J segment 11 bases; nucleotides outside the gene matches: 10. The CDR3 contains 15 residues. CDR1 and CDR2 from the germline V gene are ENHRY and SYGVKD.